This record concerns one T cell receptor beta chain sequence. This specimen belongs to a study of blood T cell repertoires in COVID-19. Looking at the study overall: Material from acute and convalescent COVID-19 was sourced from the United States, Italy and Spain. The analysed material was cDNA or gDNA that came from T cells, B-cell-depleted T cells, or PBMCs.

Methods used by the authors: For nucleated cells, counts were estimated from reference gene primer amplification. Repertoires were generated with immunoSEQ multiplex PCR, while TCRdb's copy carries only in-frame clones and drops some. The DNA was the basis for D and trimming; V, J and clone size are from that table. This sample has about 140,000 clones; approximately 83% occur once, and the top ten carry more than 3.5%. Sequencing was done on a sample of peripheral blood. The TCR was taken from a woman aged 60-75 years with acute or convalescent COVID-19.

In DNA, the CDR3 is TGTGCCAGCAGCCCCGCAGGGGGCCAGAAAGCTAACTATGGCTACACCTTC. This encodes CASSPAGGQKANYGYTF. This rearrangement joins TRBV7-2 to TRBJ1-2; TRBD1 aligns across 8 bases. V shed 5 bases and J 0 bases; nucleotides not matched to a gene: 11. From germline, CDR1 is SGHTA and CDR2 FQGNSA. This CDR3 is built from 17 residues.